Included here is one TCR beta chain sequence, with context. As yet, its antigen is unknown. TCRdb used MiXCR to reprocess the 5' RACE reads, holding one entry per CDR3 protein. Among a few hundred thousand distinct CDR3 sequences, over 15% were seen once, and the ten largest hold 20% to 25%. The sample comes from a study of T-cell memory formation after mild COVID-19. Study-level results: Within pre-infection memory, some responding clones were found, suggesting cross-reactive memory joined.

The CDR3 has 12 amino acids. V lost 6 bases to trimming and J lost 8 bases; unmatched junction nucleotides: 5. Looked up from germline, CDR1 is DFQATT and CDR2 is SNEGSKA (reference sequence). This chain uses TRBV20-1 with TRBJ2-3; TRBD1 matches 10 bases. The origin of this receptor is a man aged 18 to 30 who had mild COVID-19 (a few samples of this study predate the infection). Cell type and time point are not known. Sequencing was done on a sample of PBMCs or a T cell subset sorted from them (not recorded which). CDR3 amino acids: CSAKGTGATQYF. DNA for the CDR3: TGCAGTGCCAAAGGGACAGGGGCTACGCAGTATTTT.